A single sample gave rise to the 24 T cell receptor beta chains below, sequenced in a study of brain T cells in children with intractable seizures (dated by TCRdb to the early 2020s). The method was the immunoSEQ multiplex PCR assay. TCRdb holds this immuneACCESS table with in-frame rearrangements only. Some clones are missing; in checked studies, unresolved V genes explain under half, and the rest has no known cause. In this sample the table shows fewer than 80,000 clones, approximately 95% of which occur a single time. The top ten clonotypes cover 0.3% to 0.4% of the sample. The time point label, read with the paper, signifies: resected brain tissue, or blood drawn just prior to surgery. The starting material was peripheral blood, obtained at surgery. These receptors originate from a boy under three years old with focal cortical dysplasia and intractable seizures.

This chain connects TRBV6-5 to TRBJ2-5, with unresolved D. Germline V gives CDR1 MNHEY, CDR2 SVGAGI. The V end was cut by 6 bases, the J end by 0 bases, with 14 bases between. The length of the CDR3 is 15 residues. The CDR3 is CASRQTPQYQETQYF. DNA for the CDR3: TGTGCCAGCAGACAGACACCACAGTACCAAGAGACCCAGTACTTC.

The CDR3 sequence: CASSQSHYGYTF. The CDR3 DNA reads TGTGCCAGCAGCCAATCACACTATGGCTACACCTTC. The V gene is TRBV14, the J gene TRBJ1-2; no reliable D call. Trimming took off 2 bases at V and 3 bases at J, with 4 bases between the two ends. The CDR3 length is 12 residues. CDR1 is SGHDN and CDR2 is FVKESK in the germline V gene.

The chain combines TRBV6-5 with TRBJ2-2; D may match TRBD1 or TRBD2 (5 bases each). Germline V CDR1 and CDR2: MNHEY, SVGAGI. V lost 1 base, J lost 1 base, and 7 bases lay in between. The CDR3 length is 15 residues. The CDR3, as DNA: TGTGCCAGCAGTTACTTTGGGGGGAACACCGGGGAGCTGTTTTTT. Translating gives CASSYFGGNTGELFF.

The chain links TRBV19 to TRBJ1-2; D not resolved. V was trimmed by 6 bases and J by 0 bases, leaving 11 bases between them. This CDR3 comprises 14 residues. CDR1 is LNHDA, CDR2 SQIVND, per germline (reference sequence). CDR3 protein: CASREHGANYGYTF. The CDR3 nucleotides are TGTGCCAGTAGAGAACATGGAGCTAACTATGGCTACACCTTC.

The J gene is TRBJ2-7, the V gene TRBV4-2, with TRBD2 matching over 11 bases. The J segment lost 4 bases and the V segment lost 0 bases, leaving 8 bases of the junction unmatched. CDR1 LGHNA and CDR2 YNFKEQ come from the germline V gene. The length of the CDR3 is 17 residues. The CDR3 DNA sequence: TGTGCCAGCAGCCAAGATTGGCTAGCGGGAGGTCTTTACGAGCAGTACTTC. This codes for CASSQDWLAGGLYEQYF.

The chain is built from TRBV7-9 and TRBJ2-6; D possibly corresponds to TRBD1 (6 bases). The germline V gene has CDR1 SEHNR and CDR2 FQNEAQ (reference sequence). V dropped 5 bases and J dropped 1 base, with 12 bases sitting between them. The CDR3 covers 16 residues. CDR3 sequence (DNA): TGTGCCAGCAGCCCCCCGACAGGATCTGGGGCCAACGTCCTGACTTTC. Translation: CASSPPTGSGANVLTF.

The genes are TRBV9 and TRBJ1-2; TRBD1 agrees at 8 bases. The CDR3 is 14 residues long. The trim removed 1 base at V and 7 bases at J, leaving 6 bases unmatched. Per the germline V gene, CDR1 is SGDLS and CDR2 is YYNGEE. For the CDR3, the DNA is TGTGCCAGCAGCGTAACAGGACAGGGTGGTGGCTACACCTTC. Protein product: CASSVTGQGGGYTF.

The rearrangement joins TRBV25-1 to TRBJ1-4, with D uncertain. Germline V gives CDR1 MGHDK, CDR2 SYGVNS. V was cut by 6 bases and J by 0 bases, with 11 bases left in between. The CDR3 runs 15 residues. Written as DNA, the CDR3 is TGTGCCAGCAGCACCGTCGTTTCAACTAATGAAAAACTGTTTTTT. Its translation is CASSTVVSTNEKLFF.

V usage is TRBV5-6 and J usage is TRBJ2-7; D is perhaps TRBD1 or TRBD2 (5 bases each). V lost 0 bases and J 0 bases, leaving 10 bases between the germline ends. The germline gives CDR1 SGHDT, CDR2 YYEEEE. This CDR3 region has 15 residues. The CDR3 loop is CASSLGGTSSYEQYF. CDR3 coding DNA: TGTGCCAGCAGCTTGGGGGGGACGAGCTCCTACGAGCAGTACTTC.

V and J are TRBV6-5 and TRBJ2-2, with 12 bases that match TRBD2. This CDR3 contains 15 residues. CDR1 and CDR2 (germline): MNHEY, SVGAGI. After removal of 6 bases from V and 8 bases from J, the junction contained 7 bases not matched to a gene. CDR3 sequence (DNA): TGTGCCAGCAGAAAGACTAGCGGGAGTCTTGGGGAGCTGTTTTTT. Protein: CASRKTSGSLGELFF.

V gene TRBV4-1 combines with J gene TRBJ1-6, with TRBD1 matching over 8 bases. V gave up 2 bases and J gave up 5 bases; unmatched junction bases: 17. CDR1 is MGHRA and CDR2 is YSYEKL in the germline V gene. The CDR3 length is 20 residues. This chain's CDR3 is CASSQRMYRGAGWNNSPLHF. In nucleotides, the CDR3 is TGCGCCAGCAGCCAACGTATGTACAGGGGGGCAGGGTGGAATAATTCACCCCTCCACTTT.

This chain uses TRBV7-9 with TRBJ2-5; 7 positions agree with TRBD2. Trimming at V came to 2 bases and at J to 2 bases, leaving 8 bases not matched to a gene. Germline assignment: CDR1 SEHNR and CDR2 FQNEAQ (reference sequence). The CDR3 consists of 16 residues. The CDR3, as DNA: TGTGCCAGCAGCTTAAGCAGGGAGGGCCTTCAAGAGACCCAGTACTTC. Amino acid sequence: CASSLSREGLQETQYF. Filled out from reference TRBV7-9 and TRBJ2-5, the complete variable domain reads DTGVSQNPRHKITKRGQNVTFRCDPISEHNRLYWYRQTLGQGPEFLTYFQNEAQLEKSRLLSDRFSAERPKGSFSTLEIQRTEQGDSAMYLCASSLSREGLQETQYFGPGTRLLVL.

The gene calls are TRBV7-2 and TRBJ2-1; D is unresolved. Trimming took off 4 bases at V and 8 bases at J, with 9 bases between the two ends. The CDR3 runs 12 residues. Looked up from germline, CDR1 is SGHTA and CDR2 is FQGNSA. The CDR3 region has the DNA TGTGCCAGCAGCTACCGTACTTATGAGCAGTTCTTC. This codes for CASSYRTYEQFF.

In this sample, this clone turned up once. CDR3 amino acids: CASKLEGYEQETQYF. CDR3 sequence (DNA): TGTGCCAGCAAACTCGAAGGGTACGAGCAAGAGACCCAGTACTTC. The rearrangement uses TRBV5-5 and TRBJ2-5, with D unresolved. Germline values: CDR1 SGHKS, CDR2 YYEKEE (reference sequence). With 6 bases removed from V and 2 bases from J, the gap between germline ends came to 17 bases. CDR3 length: 15 amino acids.

The chain combines TRBV5-4 with TRBJ1-6; D perhaps matches TRBD1 (6 bases). CDR3 length: 16 residues. Germline V gene sequence: CDR1 SGHNT, CDR2 YYREEE (reference sequence). Between the trimmed V and J ends, which lost 3 bases and 7 bases, there was a span of 17 bases. The chain's CDR3 is CASSSGRAGENSPLHF. DNA for the CDR3: TGTGCCAGCAGCTCTGGGCGGGCAGGGGAAAATTCACCCCTCCACTTT.

This rearrangement joins TRBV2 to TRBJ2-7, with D hard to call. The CDR3 length is 10 residues. Germline CDR1 SNHLY, CDR2 FYNNEI. Trimming stripped 2 bases from V and 4 bases from J, with 0 bases between. CDR3 region: CASSEYEQYF. The CDR3 nucleotides are TGTGCCAGCAGTGAATACGAGCAGTACTTC.

This sequence joins TRBV6-5 and TRBJ1-4; 7 nucleotides agree with TRBD1. Losses at the gene ends were 5 bases for V and 8 bases for J; bases not matched to a gene: 8. From germline, CDR1 is MNHEY and CDR2 SVGAGI. The CDR3 covers 14 residues. The CDR3 loop is CASSQTGEGEKLFF. The CDR3 DNA reads TGTGCCAGCAGTCAAACAGGGGAAGGGGAAAAACTGTTTTTT.

The genes are TRBV6-5 and TRBJ2-7, with D hard to call. This CDR3 region has 12 residues. Looked up from germline, CDR1 is MNHEY and CDR2 is SVGAGI. Trimming removed 0 bases from V and 7 bases from J, with 7 bases in between. Written as DNA, the CDR3 is TGTGCCAGCAGTTACTCGAGTGGAGAGCAGTACTTC. This codes for CASSYSSGEQYF.

J is TRBJ2-1 and V is TRBV18, with 8 bases matching TRBD1. V lost 6 bases to trimming and J lost 5 bases; unmatched junction nucleotides: 9. The germline CDR1 and CDR2 sequences are KGHSH and LQKENI. This CDR3 contains 15 residues. CDR3 in amino acids: CASSQDRAHNNEQFF. CDR3 nucleotides: TGTGCCAGCTCCCAGGACAGGGCGCATAACAATGAGCAGTTCTTC.

V usage is TRBV27 and J usage is TRBJ2-1; 13 bases fit TRBD2. This CDR3 comprises 16 residues. The V gene's germline CDR1 is MNHEY and CDR2 SMNVEV (reference sequence). After removal of 4 bases from V and 7 bases from J, the junction contained 7 bases not matched to a gene. The CDR3 coding sequence is TGTGCCAGCAGTTCCGGACTAGCGGGAGTGTTTAATGAGCAGTTCTTC. Protein product: CASSSGLAGVFNEQFF.

This chain connects TRBV4-1 to TRBJ2-2; D is unclear. The germline V and J ends were trimmed by 4 bases and 1 base, with 7 bases remaining between them. Germline assignment: CDR1 MGHRA and CDR2 YSYEKL. This CDR3 has 14 amino acids. The CDR3 nucleotides read TGCGCCAGCAGCCTGAAGGAGAACACCGGGGAGCTGTTTTTT. Its translation is CASSLKENTGELFF.

The chain carries TRBV19 and TRBJ2-3; perhaps TRBD1 as D (7 bases). V was cut by 1 base and J by 6 bases, with 14 bases left in between. This CDR3 region has 15 residues. Germline V gene sequence: CDR1 LNHDA, CDR2 SQIVND (reference sequence). CDR3 residues: CASSIASRGADTQYF. CDR3 coding DNA: TGTGCCAGTAGTATAGCGTCCAGGGGGGCGGATACGCAGTATTTT.

This chain joins TRBV18 and TRBJ2-3, with a possible D match to TRBD1 (6 bases). The CDR3 is 15 amino acids. V was cut by 0 bases and J by 6 bases, with 13 bases left in between. The germline V gene encodes CDR1 KGHSH and CDR2 LQKENI. CDR3 sequence reads: CASSPPSRGRDTQYF. The CDR3 bases are TGTGCCAGCTCACCACCTTCCAGGGGAAGGGATACGCAGTATTTT. The full variable domain, with the rest looked up from reference TRBV18 and TRBJ2-3, is NAGVMQNPRHLVRRRGQEARLRCSPMKGHSHVYWYRQLPEEGLKFMVYLQKENIIDESGMPKERFSAEFPKEGPSILRIQQVVRGDSAAYFCASSPPSRGRDTQYFGPGTRLTVL.

This clone occurred once. The genes are TRBV5-1 and TRBJ2-2; possible D gene TRBD2, 6 bases. The CDR3 is 14 residues long. CDR1 is SGHRS, CDR2 YFSETQ, per germline. V gave up 4 bases and J gave up 6 bases, with 13 bases separating them. The CDR3: CASSPRTTSGELFF. CDR3 DNA sequence: TGCGCCAGCAGCCCCCGGACTACCTCCGGGGAGCTGTTTTTT. The full variable domain, rest sourced from reference TRBV5-1 and TRBJ2-2, is KAGVTQTPRYLIKTRGQQVTLSCSPISGHRSVSWYQQTPGQGLQFLFEYFSETQRNKGNFPGRFSGRQFSNSRSEMNVSTLELGDSALYLCASSPRTTSGELFFGEGSRLTVL.